The 11 T cell receptor beta chains below come from one sample, sequenced in a study of T cell responses to AZD1222 COVID-19 vaccine. Repertoires were generated with immunoSEQ multiplex PCR, while TCRdb's copy carries only in-frame clones and drops some. The sample lists about 73,000 clones; roughly 88% were seen once. The sequences come from peripheral blood, collected on day 0 of AZD1222 vaccination. These receptors were obtained from an adult in good health.

This chain connects TRBV4-3 to TRBJ1-4; D is possibly TRBD1 (6 bases). V lost 0 bases and J 5 bases, leaving 13 bases between the germline ends. The CDR3 extends over 16 amino acids. From germline, CDR1 is LGHNA and CDR2 YSLEER. CDR3 sequence reads: CASSQDLGGRNEKLFF. The CDR3, as DNA: TGCGCCAGCAGCCAAGATTTGGGGGGCAGAAATGAAAAACTGTTTTTT.

The V and J genes are TRBV2 and TRBJ2-3; D gene ambiguous. From germline, CDR1 is SNHLY and CDR2 FYNNEI. Trimming shortened V by 7 bases and J by 0 bases, and 11 bases separated the two germline ends. The CDR3 sequence is 14 residues long. The CDR3 is CASKPGESTDTQYF. In DNA, the CDR3 is TGTGCCAGCAAGCCAGGCGAGAGCACAGATACGCAGTATTTT.

The rearrangement uses TRBV5-5 and TRBJ1-5; 8 nucleotides match TRBD1. The germline gives CDR1 SGHKS, CDR2 YYEKEE (reference sequence). Unmatched junction bases numbered 7, after V lost 4 bases and J lost 7 bases. This CDR3 contains 14 residues. The CDR3, as DNA: TGTGCCAGCAGCGCCGGGACAGGAGGGCAGCCCCAGCATTTT. Encoded protein: CASSAGTGGQPQHF.

The J gene is TRBJ2-4, the V gene TRBV4-2, with D perhaps assigned TRBD1 or TRBD2 (5 bases each). CDR3 length: 14 residues. Germline values: CDR1 LGHNA, CDR2 YNFKEQ. V was clipped by 0 bases and J by 11 bases, with 14 bases between them. The CDR3 DNA reads as TGTGCCAGCAGCCAAGATCTCCAGGGACCGGTTCAGTACTTC. This gives the protein CASSQDLQGPVQYF.

The chain recombines TRBV2 with TRBJ2-5; a weak D match, TRBD1 (5 bases). CDR1 SNHLY and CDR2 FYNNEI come from the germline V gene. V dropped 4 bases and J dropped 4 bases, with 13 bases sitting between them. This CDR3 has 14 amino acids. The CDR3 nucleotides read TGTGCCAGCAGTGTGGTCCGGCAGGGAGAGACCCAGTACTTC. This encodes CASSVVRQGETQYF.

This chain connects TRBV11-1 to TRBJ2-1; D might be TRBD1 or TRBD2, each matching 6 bases. Germline loops: CDR1 SGHAT, CDR2 FQDESV (reference sequence). CDR3 length equals 16 residues. Trimming took off 5 bases at V and 4 bases at J, with 18 bases between the two ends. In DNA form, the CDR3 reads TGTGCCAGCAGCGGGCCAAGGGGGGAACCTTACAATGAGCAGTTCTTC. As protein: CASSGPRGEPYNEQFF.

The gene calls are TRBV10-3 and TRBJ2-7, with TRBD2 identical over 7 bases. The CDR3 is made up of 14 amino acids. Germline trimming cut 7 bases from V and 0 bases from J; bases unmatched to any gene: 6. Germline-derived CDR1 and CDR2 are ENHRY and SYGVKD. The CDR3 DNA is TGTGCCATCAATAGCGGGCCGAGCTCCTACGAGCAGTACTTC. Its protein product is CAINSGPSSYEQYF.

This chain uses TRBV27 with TRBJ2-1; D unclear. The V end was cut by 1 base, the J end by 5 bases, with 0 bases between. The V gene's germline CDR1 is MNHEY and CDR2 SMNVEV (reference sequence). The CDR3 covers 11 residues. The CDR3 DNA reads TGTGCCAGCAGTTTATACAATGAGCAGTTCTTC. Translated: CASSLYNEQFF.

The chain joins TRBV21-1 to TRBJ1-1. TRBV21-1 represents a pseudogene. The CDR3 has 15 amino acids. Written as DNA, the CDR3 is TGTGCCAGCAGCAAAGGTGGAGAGATGAACACTGAAGCTTTCTTT. Translated: CASSKGGEMNTEAFF.

This chain uses TRBV5-6 with TRBJ1-1, with TRBD1 identical over 12 bases. The CDR3 runs to 17 residues. V gave up 3 bases and J gave up 6 bases; unmatched junction bases: 12. Germline lookup yields CDR1 SGHDT and CDR2 YYEEEE. Here the CDR3 reads CASSSTGTGGVISEAFF. As DNA, the CDR3 is TGTGCCAGCAGCTCCACCGGGACAGGGGGCGTTATATCTGAAGCTTTCTTT.

The chain joins TRBV30 to TRBJ2-1; D may be TRBD1 or TRBD2 (6 bases each). CDR1 and CDR2 (germline): GTSNPN, SVGIG (reference sequence). This CDR3 has 13 amino acids. Trimming took 3 bases from V and 7 from J, leaving 13 bases between them. CDR3 sequence: CAWRTLGGNEQFF. The DNA of the CDR3 is TGTGCCTGGAGGACACTAGGGGGGAATGAGCAGTTCTTC.